This is a list of T cell receptor beta chains from one sample in a study of early T cells in non-severe SARS-CoV-2 infection. TCRdb redid the calling of the 5' RACE reads with MiXCR, one entry per CDR3 protein. The data hold about 77,000 distinct CDR3 sequences, with 15% to 20% observed a single time. Material for sequencing was whole blood. Receptors were obtained from an adult who was a healthcare worker with PCR-confirmed SARS-CoV-2 infection or an uninfected control (not recorded which). The CDR3 runs from the conserved cysteine through the conserved F or W. The D gene is left open where the match is weak. Size values are once, few and many counts, or a class for expanded clones, and some rows have none.

d_gene	abundance	v_gene	j_gene	CDR3nt	CDR3aa
TRBD2	few	TRBV7-8	TRBJ2-7	TGTGCCAGCAGCTTAGCCTTGACTAGCGGGAGCTCCTACGAGCAGTACTTC	CASSLALTSGSSYEQYF
.	few	TRBV27	TRBJ2-3	TGTGCCAGCAGCAAAACAGGGTCCCGCACAGATACGCAGTATTTT	CASSKTGSRTDTQYF
.	.	TRBV6-1	TRBJ1-2	TGTGCCAGCAGTGAATGGGGCAACGCCCCTTATGGCTACACCTTC	CASSEWGNAPYGYTF
.	once	TRBV7-2	TRBJ2-5	TGTGCCAGCCTAAAACGGATCGGGCGCCAAGAGACCCAGTACTTC	CASLKRIGRQETQYF
TRBD1	few	TRBV20-1	TRBJ2-3	TGCAGTGCCCGGAGGGACAGGGGAACAGATACGCAGTATTTT	CSARRDRGTDTQYF
TRBD2	.	TRBV6-5	TRBJ2-1	TGTGCCAGCAGTCTTAGCGGGAGGGCCGAGAATTGGCAGTTCTTC	CASSLSGRAENWQFF
.	few	TRBV5-1	TRBJ1-4	TGCGCCAGCGCCCCCTTGGGTGACAGCTTTAATGAAAAACTGTTTTTT	CASAPLGDSFNEKLFF
.	few	TRBV29-1	TRBJ2-3	TGCAGCGTACATGCCGCGACGATTGAGGGTACGCAGTATTTT	CSVHAATIEGTQYF
TRBD2	few	TRBV6-5	TRBJ2-7	TGTGCCAGCAGCCGATCAGACCGGGGGGTCTCCTACGAGCAGTACTTC	CASSRSDRGVSYEQYF
TRBD2	.	TRBV7-2	TRBJ2-3	TGTGCCAGCAGCTTAGCGAGCGGGGGAACAGATACGCAGTATTTT	CASSLASGGTDTQYF
TRBD1	.	TRBV12-5	TRBJ2-1	TGTGCTAGTGGCCCCCCGGGACAGGGGAGTAATGAGCAGTTCTTC	CASGPPGQGSNEQFF
TRBD1	.	TRBV2	TRBJ2-2	TGTGCCAGCAGTTCACGGACAGGGGACACCGGGGAGCTGTTTTTT	CASSSRTGDTGELFF
TRBD1	.	TRBV28	TRBJ1-2	TGTGCCAGCAGTTTTCGGGACAGATATCTCATAGGCTACACCTTC	CASSFRDRYLIGYTF